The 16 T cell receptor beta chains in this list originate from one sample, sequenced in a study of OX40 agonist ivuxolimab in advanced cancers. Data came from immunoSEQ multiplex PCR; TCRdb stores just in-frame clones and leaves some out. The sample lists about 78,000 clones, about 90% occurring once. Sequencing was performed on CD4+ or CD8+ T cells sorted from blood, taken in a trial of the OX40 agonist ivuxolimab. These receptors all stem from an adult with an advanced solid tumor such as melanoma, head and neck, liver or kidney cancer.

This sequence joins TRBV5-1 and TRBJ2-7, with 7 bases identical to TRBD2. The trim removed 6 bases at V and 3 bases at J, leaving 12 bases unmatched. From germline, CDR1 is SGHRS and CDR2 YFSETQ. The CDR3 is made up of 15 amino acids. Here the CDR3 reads CASKVGGSSYYEQYF. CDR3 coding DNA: TGCGCCAGCAAAGTGGGGGGGAGCAGTTACTACGAGCAGTACTTC.

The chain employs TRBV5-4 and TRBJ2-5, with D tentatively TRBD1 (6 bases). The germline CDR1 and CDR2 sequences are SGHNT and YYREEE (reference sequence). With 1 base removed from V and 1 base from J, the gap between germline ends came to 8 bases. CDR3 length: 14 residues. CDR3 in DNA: TGTGCCAGCAGCTTGAGGGGGACCCAAGAGACCCAGTACTTC. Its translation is CASSLRGTQETQYF.

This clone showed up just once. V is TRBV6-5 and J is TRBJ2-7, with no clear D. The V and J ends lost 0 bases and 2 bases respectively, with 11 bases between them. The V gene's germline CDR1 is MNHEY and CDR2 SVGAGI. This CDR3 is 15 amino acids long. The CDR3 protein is CASSYSSGQPYEQYF. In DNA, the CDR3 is TGTGCCAGCAGTTACTCCTCCGGCCAGCCCTACGAGCAGTACTTC.

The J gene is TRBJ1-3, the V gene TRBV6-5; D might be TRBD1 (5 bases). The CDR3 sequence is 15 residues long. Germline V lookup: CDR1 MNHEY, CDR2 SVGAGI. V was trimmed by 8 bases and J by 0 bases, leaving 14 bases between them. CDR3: CASHGGGYSGNTIYF. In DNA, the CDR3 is TGTGCCAGCCACGGGGGGGGATACTCTGGAAACACCATATATTTT.

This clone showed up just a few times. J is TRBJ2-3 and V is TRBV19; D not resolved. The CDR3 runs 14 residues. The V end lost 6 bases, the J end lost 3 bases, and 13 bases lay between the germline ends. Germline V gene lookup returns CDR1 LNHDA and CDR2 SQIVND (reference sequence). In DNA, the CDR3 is TGTGCCAGTAGGGGGAAAAGGTTGACAGATACGCAGTATTTT. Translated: CASRGKRLTDTQYF.

The CDR3 spells CASSLDQSPNEQFF. The CDR3 DNA reads as TGTGCCAGCAGCTTAGACCAATCCCCCAATGAGCAGTTCTTC. The chain uses TRBV5-4 and TRBJ2-1; D is undetermined. V was trimmed by 2 bases and J by 6 bases, leaving 12 bases between them. This CDR3 spans 14 amino acids. Germline V gene lookup returns CDR1 SGHNT and CDR2 YYREEE (reference sequence). Full variable domain (outside the CDR3, taken from reference TRBV5-4 and TRBJ2-1): ETGVTQSPTHLIKTRGQQVTLRCSSQSGHNTVSWYQQALGQGPQFIFQYYREEENGRGNFPPRFSGLQFPNYSSELNVNALELDDSALYLCASSLDQSPNEQFFGPGTRLTVL.

The DNA for the CDR3 is TGTGCCAGCAGCTTGGCCAAGGGCGGCCTCAGAAACACCATATATTTT. Translating it yields CASSLAKGGLRNTIYF. The chain uses TRBV4-2 and TRBJ1-3; D is uncertain. The germline CDR1 and CDR2 sequences are LGHNA and YNFKEQ. CDR3 size: 16 residues. V was trimmed by 5 bases and J by 5 bases, leaving 19 bases between them.

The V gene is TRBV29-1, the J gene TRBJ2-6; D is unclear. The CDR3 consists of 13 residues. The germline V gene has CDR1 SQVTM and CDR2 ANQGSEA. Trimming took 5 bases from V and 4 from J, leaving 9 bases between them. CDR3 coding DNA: TGCAGCGTTCCGGTAGGGGGGGCCAACGTCCTGACTTTC. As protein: CSVPVGGANVLTF.

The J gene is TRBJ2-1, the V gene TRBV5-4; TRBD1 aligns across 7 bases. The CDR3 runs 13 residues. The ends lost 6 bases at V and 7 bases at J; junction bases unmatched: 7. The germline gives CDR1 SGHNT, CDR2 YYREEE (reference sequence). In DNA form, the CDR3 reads TGTGCCAGCACCCTAGACAGGGATAATGAGCAGTTCTTC. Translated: CASTLDRDNEQFF. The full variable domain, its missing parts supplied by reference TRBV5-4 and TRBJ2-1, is ETGVTQSPTHLIKTRGQQVTLRCSSQSGHNTVSWYQQALGQGPQFIFQYYREEENGRGNFPPRFSGLQFPNYSSELNVNALELDDSALYLCASTLDRDNEQFFGPGTRLTVL.

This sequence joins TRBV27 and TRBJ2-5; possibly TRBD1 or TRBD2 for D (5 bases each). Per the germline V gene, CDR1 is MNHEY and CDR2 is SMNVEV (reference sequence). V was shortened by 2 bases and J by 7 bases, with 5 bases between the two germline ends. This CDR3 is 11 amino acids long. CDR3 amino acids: CASSLGGTQYF. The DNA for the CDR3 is TGTGCCAGCAGTTTAGGGGGGACCCAGTACTTC.

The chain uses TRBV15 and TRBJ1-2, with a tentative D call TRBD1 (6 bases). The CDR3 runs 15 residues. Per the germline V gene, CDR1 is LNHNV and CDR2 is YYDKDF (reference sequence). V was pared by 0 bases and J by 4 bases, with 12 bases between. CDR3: CATSRDWGGLYGYTF. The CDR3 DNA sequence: TGTGCCACCAGCAGAGATTGGGGGGGCCTCTATGGCTACACCTTC.

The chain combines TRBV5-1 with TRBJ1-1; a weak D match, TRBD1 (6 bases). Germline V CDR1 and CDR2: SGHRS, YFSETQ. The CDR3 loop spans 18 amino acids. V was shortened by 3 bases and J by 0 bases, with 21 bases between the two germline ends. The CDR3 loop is CASSWEGVGIRMNTEAFF. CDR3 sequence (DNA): TGCGCCAGCAGCTGGGAGGGGGTAGGGATTAGGATGAACACTGAAGCTTTCTTT.

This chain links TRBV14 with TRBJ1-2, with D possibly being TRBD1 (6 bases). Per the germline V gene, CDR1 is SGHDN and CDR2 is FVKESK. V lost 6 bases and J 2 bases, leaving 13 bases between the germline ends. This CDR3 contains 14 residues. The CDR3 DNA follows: TGTGCCAGCAGTGGAGCAGGGGCCAACTATGGCTACACCTTC. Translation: CASSGAGANYGYTF.

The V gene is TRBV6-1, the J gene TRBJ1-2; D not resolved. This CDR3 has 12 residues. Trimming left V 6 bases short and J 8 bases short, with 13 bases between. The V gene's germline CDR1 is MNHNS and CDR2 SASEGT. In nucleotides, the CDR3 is TGTGCCAGCAGGACCATGGTAGAGGGCTACACCTTC. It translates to CASRTMVEGYTF.

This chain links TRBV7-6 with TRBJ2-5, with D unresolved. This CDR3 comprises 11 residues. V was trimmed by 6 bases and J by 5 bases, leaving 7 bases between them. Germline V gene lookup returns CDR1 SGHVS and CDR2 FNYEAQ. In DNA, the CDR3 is TGTGCCAGCAGGCAAGCGGAGACCCAGTACTTC. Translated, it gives CASRQAETQYF.

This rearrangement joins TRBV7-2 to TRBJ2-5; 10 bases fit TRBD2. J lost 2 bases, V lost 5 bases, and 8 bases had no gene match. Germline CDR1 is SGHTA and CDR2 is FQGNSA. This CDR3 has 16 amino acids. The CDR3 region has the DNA TGTGCCAGCAGCCCCCGACTAGCGGGCTCTCAAGAGACCCAGTACTTC. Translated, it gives CASSPRLAGSQETQYF. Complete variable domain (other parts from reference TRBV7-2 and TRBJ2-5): GAGVSQSPSNKVTEKGKDVELRCDPISGHTALYWYRQSLGQGLEFLIYFQGNSAPDKSGLPSDRFSAERTGGSVSTLTIQRTQQEDSAVYLCASSPRLAGSQETQYFGPGTRLLVL.